This T cell receptor (beta chain) came from a study of tumor-infiltrating lymphocytes in primary liver carcinoma. In the study overall: The patients comprised men and women between the ages of 30 and 69 years. Samples returned roughly 3.65 to 7.5 million productive TCRbeta reads, a yield that was similar across tissue types.

Reverse transcription of approximately 500 ng total RNA with a constant-region primer produced TCR beta cDNA. Generation of the TCR beta libraries relied on three nested multiplex PCR rounds using slightly modified ARM-PCR. With TRBV1-TRBV30 forward primers and a C-beta reverse primer, the first two PCR rounds were run for approximately 10 cycles each. TCRdb reprocessed the multiplex PCR reads with MiXCR, giving one entry per CDR3 protein. Here the sample spans approximately 300,000 distinct CDR3 sequences, 50% to 70% being singletons. This clonotype was detected many times. What it recognizes is unknown. Since the CDR3 does not end with the conserved phenylalanine or tryptophan, this likely comes from a read error. CDR1 LGHNA and CDR2 YNFKEQ come from the germline V gene. Trimming stripped 0 bases from V and 2 bases from J, with 8 bases between. The CDR3 sequence is 14 residues long. Study-level findings and limits: The top-250-clone fraction was significantly higher in tumors than in blood (p = 0.039). Tumor-adjacent and tumor-blood pairs displayed less overlap than did pairs of tumor regions.

Germline DNA was also extracted, with blood RNA taken from unsorted whole blood. V usage is TRBV4-2 and J usage is TRBJ2-7; a weak D match, TRBD1 (5 bases). Sequencing used peripheral blood. The sequence was collected from a man aged 35 to 55 with primary liver carcinoma and hepatitis B virus infection. The CDR3 DNA reads TGTGCCAGCAGCCAAGAGCAGGGCCCCTACGAGCAGTACCTC. The encoded protein is CASSQEQGPYEQYL.